These T cell receptor beta chains were read from a single sample in a study of T-cell reconstitution after alpha-beta-depleted transplantation in children. TCRdb reanalysed the PCR reads using MiXCR and keeps one entry per CDR3 protein. The data show about 610,000 distinct CDR3 sequences, 10% seen once. The sample here was PBMCs from the stem cell graft donor, taken from the stem cell graft. All receptors come from a human donor who donated a stem cell graft to a child with acute myeloid leukemia. CDR3s include the opening cysteine and the closing phenylalanine or tryptophan. The order of the fields is CDR3 protein, CDR3 DNA, D gene, clone size, V gene, J gene. The D gene is left open where the match is weak. Clone size is given for some rows only: seen once, a few or many times, or a class if the clone is expanded.

CDR3 protein: CASSVGQGAGNEQFF
CDR3 DNA: TGTGCCAGCAGCGTAGGGCAGGGGGCTGGCAATGAGCAGTTCTTC
D gene: TRBD1
clone size: many
V gene: TRBV9
J gene: TRBJ2-1

CDR3 protein: CSVGTGGGYGYTF
CDR3 DNA: TGCAGCGTCGGGACAGGGGGCGGTTATGGCTACACCTTC
D gene: TRBD1
clone size: many
V gene: TRBV29-1
J gene: TRBJ1-2

CDR3 protein: CASSSSLNRNTGELFF
CDR3 DNA: TGTGCCAGCAGTTCTTCCCTTAACAGGAACACCGGGGAGCTGTTTTTT
D gene: .
clone size: many
V gene: TRBV27
J gene: TRBJ2-2

CDR3 protein: CSANFVRREVHTGELFF
CDR3 DNA: TGCAGTGCTAACTTTGTAAGGCGGGAGGTCCACACCGGGGAGCTGTTTTTT
D gene: TRBD2
clone size: many
V gene: TRBV20-1
J gene: TRBJ2-2

CDR3 protein: CASSLRTGRGTGELFF
CDR3 DNA: TGTGCCAGCAGCCTACGCACAGGGAGAGGCACCGGGGAGCTGTTTTTT
D gene: .
clone size: .
V gene: TRBV7-2
J gene: TRBJ2-2

CDR3 protein: CSASGLNYGYTF
CDR3 DNA: TGCAGTGCTAGCGGTCTTAACTATGGCTACACCTTC
D gene: .
clone size: many
V gene: TRBV20-1
J gene: TRBJ1-2

CDR3 protein: CASSPSTLNTEAFF
CDR3 DNA: TGTGCCAGCTCACCGTCTACGCTGAACACTGAAGCTTTCTTT
D gene: .
clone size: .
V gene: TRBV18
J gene: TRBJ1-1

CDR3 protein: CASSPAAAASDEQFF
CDR3 DNA: TGCGCCAGCAGCCCCGCGGCCGCCGCATCCGATGAGCAGTTCTTC
D gene: .
clone size: .
V gene: TRBV5-1
J gene: TRBJ2-1

CDR3 protein: CSADSDKDSYNEQFF
CDR3 DNA: TGCAGCGCCGACAGCGATAAGGACTCCTACAATGAGCAGTTCTTC
D gene: .
clone size: few
V gene: TRBV29-1
J gene: TRBJ2-1

CDR3 protein: CSATTPGDIEQYF
CDR3 DNA: TGCAGTGCTACTACCCCGGGTGATATAGAGCAGTACTTC
D gene: .
clone size: .
V gene: TRBV20-1
J gene: TRBJ2-7

CDR3 protein: CATADEETQYF
CDR3 DNA: TGTGCCACGGCGGATGAGGAGACCCAGTACTTC
D gene: .
clone size: many
V gene: TRBV10-3
J gene: TRBJ2-5

CDR3 protein: CSQEVAGFPTYEQYF
CDR3 DNA: TGCAGCCAGGAGGTAGCGGGGTTCCCCACCTACGAGCAGTACTTC
D gene: TRBD2
clone size: .
V gene: TRBV20-1
J gene: TRBJ2-7

CDR3 protein: CASSYTAGGLNEQFF
CDR3 DNA: TGTGCCAGCAGTTACACAGCGGGAGGGCTCAATGAGCAGTTCTTC
D gene: TRBD2
clone size: few
V gene: TRBV6-5
J gene: TRBJ2-1

CDR3 protein: CASSEVAGGGEQFF
CDR3 DNA: TGTGCCAGTAGTGAGGTAGCGGGGGGGGGTGAGCAGTTCTTC
D gene: TRBD2
clone size: many
V gene: TRBV19
J gene: TRBJ2-1

CDR3 protein: CASRSGADTQYF
CDR3 DNA: TGTGCCAGCAGATCGGGAGCGGATACGCAGTATTTT
D gene: .
clone size: many
V gene: TRBV5-6
J gene: TRBJ2-3

CDR3 protein: CATSTSAGYNEQFF
CDR3 DNA: TGTGCCACCAGTACATCAGCAGGGTACAATGAGCAGTTCTTC
D gene: .
clone size: many
V gene: TRBV24-1
J gene: TRBJ2-1